The text below deals with one T cell receptor (beta chain). Its antigen is undetermined. The data were taken from a study of T cell responses to AZD1222 COVID-19 vaccine. V trimming: 6 bases; J trimming: 5 bases; junction bases outside the gene matches: 13. The germline CDR1 and CDR2 sequences are SNHLY and FYNNEI. CDR3 length: 17 residues. Assay: immunoSEQ multiplex PCR; the TCRdb copy retains only in-frame clones and omits some. The profile shows approximately 210,000 clones, approximately 94% of them singletons. Study outcomes and limitations: Clonal diversity was possibly underestimated; the donors were predominantly white British and more often female.

This material consisted of peripheral blood, taken 28 days after the second dose of the MenACWY control vaccine. This rearrangement joins TRBV2 to TRBJ1-1, with 12 positions matching TRBD1. This receptor was obtained from an adult who received the MenACWY meningococcal vaccine as a control. The CDR3 DNA reads as TGTGCCAGCAGCGGGCCGGGGACAGGGGGCGTTGGGACTGAAGCTTTCTTT. This translates into CASSGPGTGGVGTEAFF.